This record looks at one T cell receptor (beta chain) sequence and its context. The antigen is unknown. This sample is part of a study of CD8+ T cells in alopecia areata. Study details: Those treated were given oral tofacitinib at 5 to 10 mg twice daily.

RNA, once extracted, was reverse transcribed into cDNA for use as the sequencing template. The repertoire was sequenced with immunoSEQ multiplex PCR; TCRdb's copy has only in-frame clones and lacks some. This sample has more than 11,000 clones, with 45% to 60% found just once. Those with alopecia areata gave lesional scalp punch biopsies and peripheral blood. Study-level points and caveats: Lesional scalp, especially alopecia totalis/universalis, showed higher clonality than normal scalp. Compared with mice, patients displayed less clear TCR sharing, possibly for HLA-related reasons.

The TCR originated in a human donor with alopecia areata. The sample in question was skin, obtained at week 0.

CDR3 nucleotide sequence: TGCGCCAGCAGCCCCGGACAGGGGGCAGCTAATGAAAAACTGTTTTTT. The encoded protein is CASSPGQGAANEKLFF. This sequence joins TRBV4-1 and TRBJ1-4; 11 nucleotides match TRBD1. Germline V CDR1 and CDR2: MGHRA, YSYEKL. Trimming removed 4 bases from V and 3 bases from J; junction bases left unmatched: 4. This CDR3 is built from 16 residues.